Presented here are 32 T cell receptor beta chains from one specimen sequenced in a study of technical replicates of blood from a few donors. The protocol was immunoSEQ multiplex PCR, while the TCRdb copy is restricted to in-frame clones and leaves out a portion. Altogether around 61,000 clones are present, roughly 86% being singletons, with the ten largest covering around 5.1%. Sequenced material: PBMCs. The receptors here all came from a human donor in good health. Some clones in this sample may be carry-over from other donors' samples.

This rearrangement joins TRBV12-5 to TRBJ1-6, with TRBD1 as a possible D gene (5 bases). Trimming stripped 0 bases from V and 11 bases from J, with 14 bases between. The germline gives CDR1 LGHNT, CDR2 FRNRAP. The CDR3 length is 15 residues. In DNA, the CDR3 is TGTGCTAGTGGTTTGGTAGGGCAGGGTTCAACACCCCTCCACTTT. The encoded protein is CASGLVGQGSTPLHF. Full variable domain (remainder filled in from reference TRBV12-5 and TRBJ1-6): DARVTQTPRHKVTEMGQEVTMRCQPILGHNTVFWYRQTMMQGLELLAYFRNRAPLDDSGMPKDRFSAEMPDATLATLKIQPSEPRDSAVYFCASGLVGQGSTPLHFGNGTRLTVT.

The chain links TRBV7-2 to TRBJ1-2; 10 bases are shared with TRBD1. The CDR3 has 14 residues. The V and J ends lost 1 base and 7 bases, in that order; junction bases with no gene match: 3. CDR1 is SGHTA, CDR2 FQGNSA, per germline. CDR3: CASSLVGTGVGYTF. In nucleotides, the CDR3 is TGTGCCAGCAGCTTAGTGGGGACAGGGGTTGGCTACACCTTC.

The chain carries TRBV27 and TRBJ2-4, with D maybe TRBD1 (5 bases). Trimming removed 10 bases at V and 8 bases at J, with 24 bases between. This CDR3 comprises 15 residues. In germline, CDR1 is MNHEY, CDR2 SMNVEV (reference sequence). CDR3 sequence: CANNSPQVVRDIQYF. CDR3 bases: TGTGCCAACAACTCACCACAGGTAGTTCGGGACATTCAGTACTTC.

This clone has only one observation. The DNA of the CDR3 is TGTGCCTGGTCCCAGGGAGAGACCCAGTACTTC. This gives the protein CAWSQGETQYF. The chain has TRBV30 and TRBJ2-5; D perhaps matches TRBD1 (5 bases). The CDR3 is 11 residues long. V was shortened by 5 bases and J by 4 bases, with 8 bases between the two germline ends. Germline V gene data show CDR1 as GTSNPN and CDR2 as SVGIG (reference sequence).

This chain uses TRBV28 with TRBJ1-1, with D perhaps matching TRBD1 (6 bases). CDR1 MDHEN and CDR2 SYDVKM come from the germline V gene. Trimming removed 7 bases from V and 0 bases from J, with 12 bases in between. The CDR3 contains 14 residues. The CDR3 DNA reads TGTGCCAGCACCTCGGGGGGGCTGAACACTGAAGCTTTCTTT. This encodes CASTSGGLNTEAFF.

The J gene is TRBJ2-7, the V gene TRBV7-6, with TRBD1 as a possible D gene (6 bases). CDR3 size: 14 residues. V was shortened by 5 bases and J by 3 bases, with 14 bases between the two germline ends. Germline assignment: CDR1 SGHVS and CDR2 FNYEAQ. CDR3 sequence reads: CASSPRDKLYEQYF. The CDR3 DNA is TGTGCCAGCAGCCCCCGGGACAAGCTCTACGAGCAGTACTTC.

V is TRBV7-6 and J is TRBJ2-3, with 9 nucleotides matching TRBD1. Trimming removed 4 bases from V and 3 bases from J; junction bases left unmatched: 5. CDR1 and CDR2 from the germline V gene are SGHVS and FNYEAQ. The CDR3 covers 15 residues. The CDR3: CASSYSGQGTDTQYF. CDR3 DNA sequence: TGTGCCAGCAGCTACTCCGGACAGGGGACAGATACGCAGTATTTT.

The gene calls are TRBV5-6 and TRBJ1-1; possibly TRBD1 for D (6 bases). Trimming took 7 bases from V and 5 from J, leaving 18 bases between them. Germline V gives CDR1 SGHDT, CDR2 YYEEEE. The CDR3 sequence is 14 residues long. Here the CDR3 reads CASSWGQVMTEAFF. Written as DNA, the CDR3 is TGTGCCAGCTCATGGGGACAAGTAATGACTGAAGCTTTCTTT.

This rearrangement joins TRBV6-5 to TRBJ1-6, with D unclear. Germline lookup yields CDR1 MNHEY and CDR2 SVGAGI. CDR3 size: 13 residues. V lost 11 bases to trimming and J lost 7 bases, with 15 bases between them. CDR3 nucleotide sequence: TGTGCCGCCCGAGGGATTGTGAATTCACCCCTCCACTTT. Translation gives CAARGIVNSPLHF.

This chain joins TRBV4-2 and TRBJ2-7; D remains unclear. The CDR3 contains 13 residues. Trimming removed 3 bases from V and 5 bases from J, with 11 bases in between. Germline CDR1 is LGHNA and CDR2 is YNFKEQ. CDR3 sequence (DNA): TGTGCCAGCAGCCACCCCTTATCCCACGAGCAGTACTTC. Its protein product is CASSHPLSHEQYF.

V and J are TRBV6-5 and TRBJ1-2; 9 bases are a match to TRBD1. The CDR3 loop spans 15 amino acids. Germline loops: CDR1 MNHEY, CDR2 SVGAGI. The J segment lost 5 bases and the V segment lost 2 bases, leaving 6 bases of the junction unmatched. CDR3 region: CASSYRGQGVYGYTF. DNA for the CDR3: TGTGCCAGCAGTTACCGGGGACAGGGAGTTTATGGCTACACCTTC.

The chain links TRBV4-1 to TRBJ2-7; D remains ambiguous. With 1 base removed from V and 0 bases from J, the gap between germline ends came to 10 bases. Germline assignment: CDR1 MGHRA and CDR2 YSYEKL. The length of the CDR3 is 15 residues. CDR3 in amino acids: CASSQGPESSYEQYF. The CDR3 nucleotides are TGCGCCAGCAGCCAAGGTCCGGAGAGCTCCTACGAGCAGTACTTC.

The chain has TRBV4-1 and TRBJ1-2; 7 bases line up with TRBD1. Germline V gene lookup returns CDR1 MGHRA and CDR2 YSYEKL. V lost 3 bases, J lost 2 bases, and 9 bases stayed unmatched. The CDR3 has 16 amino acids. The CDR3 protein is CASSHPPTGRNYGYTF. Here the CDR3 DNA reads TGCGCCAGCAGCCATCCCCCGACAGGGCGGAACTATGGCTACACCTTC.

The genes are TRBV5-4 and TRBJ2-1, with TRBD2 matching 12 bases. The germline gives CDR1 SGHNT, CDR2 YYREEE (reference sequence). V trimming: 8 bases; J trimming: 7 bases; junction bases outside the gene matches: 7. This CDR3 is built from 14 residues. The CDR3 loop reads CASQLAGGLNEQFF. In nucleotides, the CDR3 is TGTGCCAGTCAACTAGCGGGGGGTCTAAATGAGCAGTTCTTC.

The V call is TRBV30, the J call TRBJ2-7; D possibly corresponds to TRBD2 (6 bases). The CDR3 is 13 amino acids. Trimming took 2 bases from V and 7 from J, leaving 15 bases between them. Germline V gives CDR1 GTSNPN, CDR2 SVGIG (reference sequence). Written as DNA, the CDR3 is TGTGCCTGGAGTAGCGGAGGGGTCGTAGAGCAGTACTTC. Protein: CAWSSGGVVEQYF.

The rearrangement links TRBV27 to TRBJ2-7; 10 nucleotides agree with TRBD1. The CDR3 is 15 residues long. Germline V CDR1 and CDR2: MNHEY, SMNVEV (reference sequence). After removal of 1 base from V and 2 bases from J, the junction contained 2 bases not matched to a gene. The CDR3 DNA reads as TGTGCCAGCAGTTTATGGGGGACAGGGGCCTACGAGCAGTACTTC. Amino acids: CASSLWGTGAYEQYF.

The V gene is TRBV4-1, the J gene TRBJ2-7; no clear D gene. This CDR3 has 15 residues. Per germline, CDR1 MGHRA and CDR2 YSYEKL. Trimming pared 1 base from V and 4 bases from J, leaving 14 bases between. The CDR3 nucleotides are TGCGCCAGCAGCCAAGCCCCCCTGGGCCCTTACGAGCAGTACTTC. Translation: CASSQAPLGPYEQYF.

The genes are TRBV19 and TRBJ1-1; no clear D gene. CDR3 size: 12 residues. Germline V gene sequence: CDR1 LNHDA, CDR2 SQIVND (reference sequence). V was cut by 4 bases and J by 1 base, with 4 bases left in between. The CDR3 bases are TGTGCCAGTAGTACGAGGAACACTGAAGCTTTCTTT. Amino acid sequence: CASSTRNTEAFF.

This rearrangement joins TRBV7-3 to TRBJ2-3; D uncertain. The V gene's germline CDR1 is SGHTA and CDR2 FQGTGA. V lost 3 bases, J lost 0 bases, and 4 bases lay in between. The CDR3 consists of 13 residues. The CDR3 here is CASSLYSTDTQYF. The CDR3 nucleotides are TGTGCCAGCAGCTTGTATAGCACAGATACGCAGTATTTT.

V and J are TRBV19 and TRBJ2-1, with a weak D call TRBD1 (5 bases). Trimming removed 4 bases at V and 5 bases at J, with 15 bases between. From germline, CDR1 is LNHDA and CDR2 SQIVND (reference sequence). The CDR3 loop spans 15 amino acids. The CDR3 sequence is CASSSPGLPDNEQFF. DNA for the CDR3: TGTGCCAGTAGTAGTCCAGGGCTCCCTGACAATGAGCAGTTCTTC.

The chain carries TRBV5-1 and TRBJ2-5; TRBD2 matches at 8 bases. V was pared by 4 bases and J by 5 bases, with 4 bases of the junction left unmatched. The germline gives CDR1 SGHRS, CDR2 YFSETQ. This CDR3 has 13 amino acids. In DNA, the CDR3 is TGCGCCAGCAGCCTGACTAGCGTTGAGACCCAGTACTTC. As protein: CASSLTSVETQYF. The variable domain in full, completed from reference TRBV5-1 and TRBJ2-5, reads KAGVTQTPRYLIKTRGQQVTLSCSPISGHRSVSWYQQTPGQGLQFLFEYFSETQRNKGNFPGRFSGRQFSNSRSEMNVSTLELGDSALYLCASSLTSVETQYFGPGTRLLVL.

The V call is TRBV5-1, the J call TRBJ2-1, with TRBD2 identical over 10 bases. J gave up 5 bases and V 4 bases, and 18 bases lay outside the gene matches. The germline V gene has CDR1 SGHRS and CDR2 YFSETQ. This CDR3 is built from 19 residues. CDR3 nucleotides: TGCGCCAGCAGCAGCCCTAGCGGGAGATCCCGCAGGCTACACAATGAGCAGTTCTTC. Protein: CASSSPSGRSRRLHNEQFF.

This chain joins TRBV10-3 and TRBJ2-7; TRBD1 matches at 9 bases. The J segment lost 1 base and the V segment lost 2 bases, leaving 0 bases of the junction unmatched. Germline V lookup: CDR1 ENHRY, CDR2 SYGVKD. The CDR3 runs 14 residues. CDR3 DNA: TGTGCCATCAGTGAGGGGACAGGGTCCTACGAGCAGTACTTC. Translating gives CAISEGTGSYEQYF.

The rearrangement uses TRBV9 and TRBJ2-2, with TRBD2 matching 8 bases. There are 15 residues in the CDR3. With V trimmed by 10 bases and J by 5 bases, 13 bases remained unmatched. CDR1 SGDLS and CDR2 YYNGEE come from the germline V gene. CDR3 sequence (DNA): TGTGCCTCCAGCCGGGGGGGCGGGATTACCGGGGAGCTGTTTTTT. Translating gives CASSRGGGITGELFF.

CDR3 nucleotides: TGTGCCAGTAAACCCGGGACAGGGCCGTTTGGCTACACCTTC. Encoded protein: CASKPGTGPFGYTF. The chain couples TRBV19 to TRBJ1-2, with 9 bases aligning to TRBD1. The CDR3 is made up of 14 amino acids. Looked up from germline, CDR1 is LNHDA and CDR2 is SQIVND (reference sequence). V shed 7 bases, J shed 7 bases, and the junction held 10 bases outside the gene matches.

The chain links TRBV6-5 to TRBJ1-3; 7 nucleotides agree with TRBD1. With V trimmed by 5 bases and J by 5 bases, 3 bases remained unmatched. CDR1 and CDR2 (germline): MNHEY, SVGAGI. The CDR3 loop spans 13 amino acids. The CDR3: CASSVGQRNTIYF. The DNA of the CDR3 is TGTGCCAGCAGTGTGGGACAGCGAAACACCATATATTTT.

J is TRBJ2-3 and V is TRBV27; D is possibly TRBD2 (7 bases). The CDR3 spans 17 residues. V gave up 8 bases and J gave up 0 bases, with 21 bases separating them. Germline V gene data show CDR1 as MNHEY and CDR2 as SMNVEV (reference sequence). The CDR3 DNA reads TGTGCCAGCTCCCCCACGTGGGAGGGGGGGAGCACAGATACGCAGTATTTT. Translating it yields CASSPTWEGGSTDTQYF.

This chain uses TRBV7-2 with TRBJ2-5; TRBD2 agrees at 8 bases. After removal of 0 bases from V and 7 bases from J, the junction contained 7 bases not matched to a gene. The CDR3 is 15 residues long. Germline values: CDR1 SGHTA, CDR2 FQGNSA. This chain's CDR3 is CASSLAAGGPRTQYF. DNA for the CDR3: TGTGCCAGCAGCTTAGCGGCGGGAGGACCCAGGACCCAGTACTTC.

The chain is built from TRBV13 and TRBJ2-7; TRBD2 matches at 7 bases. From germline, CDR1 is PRHDT and CDR2 FYEKMQ (reference sequence). The junction had 4 bases not matched to a gene; V was cut back by 3 bases and J by 2 bases. This CDR3 has 14 amino acids. The DNA for the CDR3 is TGTGCCAGCAGCTTCCAGCGGGAAGCCTACGAGCAGTACTTC. Protein sequence: CASSFQREAYEQYF.

In this sample, this clone turned up once. The chain carries TRBV11-2 and TRBJ2-3, with no clear D. Per germline, CDR1 SGHAT and CDR2 FQNNGV. The V end was cut by 5 bases, the J end by 4 bases, with 4 bases between. The CDR3 runs to 11 residues. This CDR3 reads CASSLSDTQYF. For the CDR3, the DNA is TGTGCCAGCAGCCTATCAGATACGCAGTATTTT. Together with reference TRBV11-2 and TRBJ2-3, the CDR3 gives the full variable domain: EAGVAQSPRYKIIEKRQSVAFWCNPISGHATLYWYQQILGQGPKLLIQFQNNGVVDDSQLPKDRFSAERLKGVDSTLKIQPAKLEDSAVYLCASSLSDTQYFGPGTRLTVL.

V gene TRBV11-2 combines with J gene TRBJ2-4, with a tentative D call TRBD2 (6 bases). The V gene lost 0 bases and the J gene lost 0 bases, with 15 bases spanning the gap. Looked up from germline, CDR1 is SGHAT and CDR2 is FQNNGV. The CDR3 is 18 residues long. DNA for the CDR3: TGTGCCAGCAGCTTAGAGGGGGGTGGATTTGCAGCCAAAAACATTCAGTACTTC. It yields the protein CASSLEGGGFAAKNIQYF.

The chain joins TRBV30 to TRBJ2-1; D is perhaps TRBD2 (5 bases). CDR1 is GTSNPN, CDR2 SVGIG, per germline (reference sequence). This CDR3 is built from 13 residues. Deletions cut 4 bases from V and 8 bases from J, with 15 bases between. The CDR3, as DNA: TGTGCCTGGACCCTCATTCGCGGGCATGAGCAGTTCTTC. Its translation is CAWTLIRGHEQFF.